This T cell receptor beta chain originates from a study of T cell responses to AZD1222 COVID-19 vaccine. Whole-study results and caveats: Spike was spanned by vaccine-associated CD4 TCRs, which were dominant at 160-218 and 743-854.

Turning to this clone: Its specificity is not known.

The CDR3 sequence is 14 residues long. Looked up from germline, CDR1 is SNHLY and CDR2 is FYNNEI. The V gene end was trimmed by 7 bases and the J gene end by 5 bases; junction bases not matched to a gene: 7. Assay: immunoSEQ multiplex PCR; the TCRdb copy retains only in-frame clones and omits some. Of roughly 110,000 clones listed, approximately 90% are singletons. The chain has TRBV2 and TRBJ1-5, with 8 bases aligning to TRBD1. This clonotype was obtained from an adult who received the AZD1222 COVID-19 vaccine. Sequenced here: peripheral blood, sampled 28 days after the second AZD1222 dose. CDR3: CASMGYRGDQPQHF. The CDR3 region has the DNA TGTGCCAGCATGGGGTACAGGGGGGATCAGCCCCAGCATTTT.